The 20 T cell receptor beta chains given below trace back to one sample, sequenced in a study of cytomegalovirus exposure and HLA in healthy donors. The PCR used 60 Vbeta and 13 Jbeta primers. Only in-frame clones appear in the TCRdb table, and some are missing; sequencing was by immunoSEQ multiplex PCR. The sample contains 90,000 to 120,000 clones, 70% of which appear only once. The sequencing sample was made of PBMCs. These receptors were collected from a middle-aged man in good health and CMV-seropositive.

This chain links TRBV30 with TRBJ1-2, with a weak D call TRBD1 (5 bases). V was cut by 4 bases and J by 5 bases, with 8 bases left in between. CDR1 is GTSNPN and CDR2 is SVGIG in the germline V gene (reference sequence). The CDR3 is 11 residues long. CDR3 nucleotides: TGTGCCTGGACTAGGGGTTATGGCTACACCTTC. It encodes CAWTRGYGYTF.

This clone was found once. The chain combines TRBV11-2 with TRBJ2-3, with 11 bases lining up with TRBD2. CDR1 and CDR2 (germline): SGHAT, FQNNGV. Trimming at V came to 5 bases and at J to 1 base, leaving 5 bases not matched to a gene. CDR3 length: 16 residues. DNA for the CDR3: TGTGCCAGCAGCCTCGGGACTAGCGGAGGCACAGATACGCAGTATTTT. Its protein is CASSLGTSGGTDTQYF. The entire variable domain, with the rest obtained from reference TRBV11-2 and TRBJ2-3, is as follows: EAGVAQSPRYKIIEKRQSVAFWCNPISGHATLYWYQQILGQGPKLLIQFQNNGVVDDSQLPKDRFSAERLKGVDSTLKIQPAKLEDSAVYLCASSLGTSGGTDTQYFGPGTRLTVL.

The chain uses TRBV30 and TRBJ2-7; 9 bases are shared with TRBD2. V gave up 4 bases and J gave up 0 bases; unmatched junction bases: 7. This CDR3 has 15 amino acids. Germline CDR1 GTSNPN, CDR2 SVGIG (reference sequence). As DNA, the CDR3 is TGTGCCTGGACTGGGAGACTAGCGGCCTCCTACGAGCAGTACTTC. Protein product: CAWTGRLAASYEQYF.

This clone has more than one count but fewer than ten. This sequence joins TRBV7-9 and TRBJ1-2; TRBD1 matches at 8 bases. The germline CDR1 and CDR2 sequences are SEHNR and FQNEAQ (reference sequence). The CDR3 runs 14 residues. V lost 2 bases and J lost 8; bases outside the gene matches: 7. DNA of the CDR3: TGTGCCAGCAGCTTATCAGGGGGCGATGCCGGCTACACCTTC. Its translation is CASSLSGGDAGYTF.

The rearrangement links TRBV19 to TRBJ2-3, with 7 bases matching TRBD2. The CDR3 loop spans 16 amino acids. Germline loops: CDR1 LNHDA, CDR2 SQIVND (reference sequence). J was trimmed by 0 bases and V by 5 bases; bases with no gene match: 8. In nucleotides, the CDR3 is TGTGCCAGTAGTCCCCAAACTAGCGTAAGCACAGATACGCAGTATTTT. It encodes CASSPQTSVSTDTQYF. The full variable domain, completed using reference TRBV19 and TRBJ2-3, is DGGITQSPKYLFRKEGQNVTLSCEQNLNHDAMYWYRQDPGQGLRLIYYSQIVNDFQKGDIAEGYSVSREKKESFPLTVTSAQKNPTAFYLCASSPQTSVSTDTQYFGPGTRLTVL.

CDR3 sequence: CASSLDTGGKYGYTF. For the CDR3, the DNA is TGTGCCAGCAGCTTAGACACAGGGGGAAAATATGGCTACACCTTC. The chain joins TRBV7-9 to TRBJ1-2, with 8 bases that match TRBD1. Germline loops: CDR1 SEHNR, CDR2 FQNEAQ (reference sequence). CDR3 size: 15 residues. The ends lost 1 base at V and 5 bases at J; junction bases unmatched: 6.

Only one count was recorded for this clone. V usage is TRBV15 and J usage is TRBJ2-1; 7 nucleotides align to TRBD1. Germline V gives CDR1 LNHNV, CDR2 YYDKDF (reference sequence). The CDR3 length is 15 residues. Trimming cost V 7 bases and J 5 bases; bases outside gene matches: 11. CDR3 sequence (DNA): TGTGCCACCACCATAGACAGGGAAGGCAACAATGAGCAGTTCTTC. It encodes CATTIDREGNNEQFF. The full variable domain, rest sourced from reference TRBV15 and TRBJ2-1, is DAMVIQNPRYQVTQFGKPVTLSCSQTLNHNVMYWYQQKSSQAPKLLFHYYDKDFNNEADTPDNFQSRRPNTSFCFLDIRSPGLGDTAMYLCATTIDREGNNEQFFGPGTRLTVL.

This clone was seen a few times. This chain uses TRBV6-6 with TRBJ1-1; D call uncertain. V gave up 2 bases and J gave up 0 bases, with 10 bases separating them. The CDR3 totals 15 residues. Germline lookup yields CDR1 MNHNY and CDR2 SVGAGI (reference sequence). CDR3 DNA: TGTGCCAGCAGTTACCGGGTGGTACTGAACACTGAAGCTTTCTTT. This codes for CASSYRVVLNTEAFF.

Details on this clone: The sample carries other DNA sequences with the same CDR3. The J gene is TRBJ2-3, the V gene TRBV7-3, with 10 bases identical to TRBD2. V shed 3 bases, J shed 1 base, and the junction held 1 base outside the gene matches. Germline CDR1 reads SGHTA; CDR2 reads FQGTGA. The CDR3 covers 15 residues. The CDR3 sequence: CASSLGTSGTDTQYF. CDR3 coding DNA: TGTGCCAGCAGCTTGGGGACTAGCGGCACAGATACGCAGTATTTT.

The chain uses TRBV6-1 and TRBJ1-2, with 8 bases fitting TRBD1. The CDR3 is 13 amino acids. J gave up 7 bases and V 2 bases, and 3 bases lay outside the gene matches. The germline V gene encodes CDR1 MNHNS and CDR2 SASEGT. The CDR3 region has the DNA TGTGCCAGCAGTGAATCAGGGGGCTTTGGCTACACCTTC. Its protein is CASSESGGFGYTF.

This CDR3 is CASTLGGAAQPQHF. The CDR3 DNA follows: TGTGCCAGTACCCTAGGGGGGGCCGCTCAGCCCCAGCATTTT. J is TRBJ1-5 and V is TRBV19; D perhaps matches TRBD1 (6 bases). Trimming shortened V by 7 bases and J by 6 bases, and 16 bases separated the two germline ends. Germline assignment: CDR1 LNHDA and CDR2 SQIVND (reference sequence). The CDR3 loop spans 14 amino acids.

The rearrangement links TRBV14 to TRBJ2-3, with D maybe TRBD1 (5 bases). Germline CDR1 is SGHDN and CDR2 is FVKESK. V was pared by 0 bases and J by 2 bases, with 9 bases between. This CDR3 comprises 15 residues. The CDR3 region is CASSQDQGLTDTQYF. The CDR3 DNA reads TGTGCCAGCAGCCAAGATCAGGGTCTCACAGATACGCAGTATTTT.

The V gene is TRBV19, the J gene TRBJ1-1; 8 positions match TRBD1. V lost 7 bases, J lost 0 bases, and 1 base stayed unmatched. This CDR3 is 13 amino acids long. The germline V gene has CDR1 LNHDA and CDR2 SQIVND (reference sequence). Here the CDR3 DNA reads TGTGCCAGTACGGACAGGGTGAACACTGAAGCTTTCTTT. Protein: CASTDRVNTEAFF.

This clone was seen only once. The J gene is TRBJ1-1, the V gene TRBV7-2, with TRBD1 matching over 8 bases. V was clipped by 5 bases and J by 3 bases; unmatched bases: 5. Germline V lookup: CDR1 SGHTA, CDR2 FQGNSA. The CDR3 loop spans 14 amino acids. The CDR3 region is CASSVYRGDTEAFF. DNA for the CDR3: TGTGCCAGCAGCGTTTACAGGGGGGACACTGAAGCTTTCTTT.

The chain carries TRBV10-3 and TRBJ2-3; TRBD1 agrees at 9 bases. Per the germline V gene, CDR1 is ENHRY and CDR2 is SYGVKD. The CDR3 runs to 15 residues. Losses at the gene ends were 3 bases for V and 5 bases for J; bases not matched to a gene: 6. The CDR3 region is CAISDEYRGRDTQYF. In DNA form, the CDR3 reads TGTGCCATCAGTGATGAATACAGGGGGCGAGATACGCAGTATTTT.

This clone was seen a few times. The rearrangement joins TRBV11-2 to TRBJ2-7; 7 nucleotides line up with TRBD2. The V gene end was trimmed by 6 bases and the J gene end by 2 bases; junction bases not matched to a gene: 10. The CDR3 length is 15 residues. Germline assignment: CDR1 SGHAT and CDR2 FQNNGV. The CDR3 bases are TGTGCCAGCAGGGTCACCGGGGGGATAGCCTACGAGCAGTACTTC. Its translation is CASRVTGGIAYEQYF. Filled out from reference TRBV11-2 and TRBJ2-7, the complete variable domain reads EAGVAQSPRYKIIEKRQSVAFWCNPISGHATLYWYQQILGQGPKLLIQFQNNGVVDDSQLPKDRFSAERLKGVDSTLKIQPAKLEDSAVYLCASRVTGGIAYEQYFGPGTRLTVT.

Only a few counts were recorded for this clone. The rearrangement links TRBV6-6 to TRBJ2-7; 9 nucleotides agree with TRBD1. The CDR3 consists of 15 residues. Per germline, CDR1 MNHNY and CDR2 SVGAGI (reference sequence). V trimming: 10 bases; J trimming: 1 base; junction bases outside the gene matches: 11. Written as DNA, the CDR3 is TGTGCCATTAAAAGTCCCGGGACAGGGTCCTACGAGCAGTACTTC. Encoded protein: CAIKSPGTGSYEQYF.

The chain links TRBV7-8 to TRBJ1-4, with TRBD1 identical over 7 bases. Germline V gene lookup returns CDR1 SGHVS and CDR2 FQNEAQ. The ends lost 2 bases at V and 7 bases at J; junction bases unmatched: 4. This CDR3 contains 14 residues. In DNA, the CDR3 is TGTGCCAGCAGCTTAACCGACAGGGCTGAAAAACTGTTTTTT. Protein product: CASSLTDRAEKLFF.

J is TRBJ2-5 and V is TRBV7-2, with 8 bases aligning to TRBD2. Germline lookup yields CDR1 SGHTA and CDR2 FQGNSA. The length of the CDR3 is 16 residues. J lost 1 base, V lost 4 bases, and 8 bases had no gene match. The CDR3 coding sequence is TGTGCCAGCAGCTCCTTCCTAGCGGGCAGCCAAGAGACCCAGTACTTC. Protein product: CASSSFLAGSQETQYF.

The chain uses TRBV29-1 and TRBJ1-1; D ambiguous. Germline CDR1 SQVTM, CDR2 ANQGSEA. Trimming stripped 7 bases from V and 1 base from J, with 10 bases between. This CDR3 is 12 amino acids long. The CDR3 loop reads CSGGLTNTEAFF. CDR3 in DNA: TGCAGCGGCGGACTCACGAACACTGAAGCTTTCTTT.